Described below is a single T cell receptor beta chain sequence and its context. The data originate from a study of T cells in Graves' hyperthyroidism and ophthalmopathy. The J segment lost 2 bases and the V segment lost 3 bases, leaving 12 bases of the junction unmatched. The CDR3 sequence is 18 residues long. Germline V gives CDR1 KGHDR, CDR2 SFDVKD. Amplified regions were TCR beta CDR3 sequences from RNA transcripts. Carried out on the TCR CDR3, a first-round RT-PCR used the HTBI primer set. Using its own MiXCR run on the multiplex PCR reads, TCRdb lists one record per CDR3 protein. The table lists 490,000 or so distinct CDR3 sequences, roughly a sixth of them singletons.

Source material: blood. The sequence was obtained from a woman aged 25-40 years with Graves' ophthalmopathy. The V call is TRBV24-1, the J call TRBJ2-3, with 8 nucleotides matching TRBD2. The CDR3 reads CATSDQDGTRDVTDTQYF. Written as DNA, the CDR3 is TGTGCCACCAGTGATCAAGACGGGACTAGGGATGTCACAGATACGCAGTATTTT.